This T cell receptor beta chain was obtained from a study of early stage breast cancer tumors. Overall study context: Each sample averaged approximately 9.8-fold read coverage. Findings and limits, study-wide: Most shared enriched TCRB sequences were commonly generated ones. Compared with adjacent normal breast tissue, tumors showed roughly 2.5-fold greater T cell density and higher clonality. Blood repertoires resembled normal breast more than tumor.

Some clones are missing from TCRdb's copy, which holds only in-frame ones; the method was immunoSEQ multiplex PCR. This sample has about 11,000 clones; about 78% occur once, and the top ten carry around 23%. Worth noting for this clone: Antigen unknown.

The receptor was derived from a person aged 40 to 50 with breast cancer. Sequenced: breast tumor tissue.

The CDR3 DNA reads as TGTGCCAGCAGCTTCGGCGGGGGGGTGGATACGCAGTATTTT. It is translated as CASSFGGGVDTQYF. This sequence joins TRBV7-9 and TRBJ2-3, with 9 nucleotides matching TRBD2. Looked up from germline, CDR1 is SEHNR and CDR2 is FQNEAQ (reference sequence). Unmatched junction bases numbered 4, after V lost 3 bases and J lost 6 bases. The CDR3 extends over 14 amino acids. Full variable domain (missing parts from reference TRBV7-9 and TRBJ2-3): DTGVSQNPRHKITKRGQNVTFRCDPISEHNRLYWYRQTLGQGPEFLTYFQNEAQLEKSRLLSDRFSAERPKGSFSTLEIQRTEQGDSAMYLCASSFGGGVDTQYFGPGTRLTVL.